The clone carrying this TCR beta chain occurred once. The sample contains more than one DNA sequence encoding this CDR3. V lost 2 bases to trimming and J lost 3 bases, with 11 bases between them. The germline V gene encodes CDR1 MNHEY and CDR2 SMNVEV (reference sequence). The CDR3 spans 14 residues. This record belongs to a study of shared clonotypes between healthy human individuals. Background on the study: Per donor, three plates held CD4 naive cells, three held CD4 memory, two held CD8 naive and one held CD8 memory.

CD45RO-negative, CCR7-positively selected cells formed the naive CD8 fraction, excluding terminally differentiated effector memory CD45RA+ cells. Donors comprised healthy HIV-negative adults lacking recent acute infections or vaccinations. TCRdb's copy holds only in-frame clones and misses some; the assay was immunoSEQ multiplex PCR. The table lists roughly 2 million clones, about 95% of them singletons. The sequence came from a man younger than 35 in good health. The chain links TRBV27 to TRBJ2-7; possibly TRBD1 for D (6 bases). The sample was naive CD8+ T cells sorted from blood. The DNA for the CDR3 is TGTGCCAGCAGTTTAATTTCAGGGGACTACGAGCAGTACTTC. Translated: CASSLISGDYEQYF.